The clone carrying this T cell receptor (beta chain) has a handful of counts. Its antigen is currently unknown. The data belong to a study of beta chain features in type 1 diabetes. About the study: Cell yields, gender and age were comparable in patients and healthy donors.

Findings and caveats of the study: VDJ junctions from patients with type 1 diabetes contained fewer insertions and more deletions.

This CDR3 has 13 residues. Unmatched junction bases numbered 4, after V lost 7 bases and J lost 8 bases. Per germline, CDR1 LNHDA and CDR2 SQIVND (reference sequence). Expressed TCRB transcripts were sequenced because the isolated RNA had all been reverse transcribed beforehand. Here immunoSEQ multiplex PCR was the method, and the copy in TCRdb shows in-frame clones only, minus some. In the table there are fewer than 250,000 clones, roughly 13% of which are singletons. A sort by CD45RO/CCR7/CD25/CD127/CD95/CD27 yielded CD4+ naive, central memory, regulatory and stem cell-like memory cells. Purity above 98% was achieved in all sorted populations.

Source material: naive CD4+ T cells from blood. The chain links TRBV19 to TRBJ1-6; TRBD1 agrees at 8 bases. This receptor was taken from a woman between 40 and 50 years old in good health. The DNA of the CDR3 is TGTGCCAGTATAGGACAGGGCGATTCACCCCTCCACTTT. It codes for CASIGQGDSPLHF. Drawing the rest from reference TRBV19 and TRBJ1-6, the complete variable domain is DGGITQSPKYLFRKEGQNVTLSCEQNLNHDAMYWYRQDPGQGLRLIYYSQIVNDFQKGDIAEGYSVSREKKESFPLTVTSAQKNPTAFYLCASIGQGDSPLHFGNGTRLTVT.